The 10 T cell receptor beta chains in this list originate from one sample, sequenced in a study of OX40 agonist ivuxolimab in advanced cancers. Generated by immunoSEQ multiplex PCR, the TCRdb table keeps only in-frame clones and is missing some. The sample records 30,000 or so clones, over 75% being singletons. The sample consisted of CD4+ or CD8+ T cells sorted from blood, taken in a trial of the OX40 agonist ivuxolimab. The receptors come from an adult with an advanced solid tumor such as melanoma, head and neck, liver or kidney cancer.

The chain employs TRBV7-2 and TRBJ2-7; no reliable D call. From germline, CDR1 is SGHTA and CDR2 FQGNSA. The V end lost 3 bases, the J end lost 4 bases, and 7 bases lay between the germline ends. The CDR3 is made up of 12 amino acids. The CDR3 reads CASSLFKYEQYF. As DNA, the CDR3 is TGTGCCAGCAGCTTGTTTAAATACGAGCAGTACTTC.

In this sample, this clone turned up once. This chain uses TRBV5-6 with TRBJ2-3, with 8 bases matching TRBD2. The CDR3 is made up of 18 amino acids. The J segment lost 0 bases and the V segment lost 0 bases, leaving 9 bases of the junction unmatched. Germline CDR1 SGHDT, CDR2 YYEEEE. As DNA, the CDR3 is TGTGCCAGCAGCTTGGCCGATACTAGCGGACTTAGCACAGATACGCAGTATTTT. Amino acids: CASSLADTSGLSTDTQYF.

V gene TRBV7-8 combines with J gene TRBJ2-1, with a tentative D call TRBD2 (6 bases). CDR3 length equals 16 residues. Trimming cost V 5 bases and J 9 bases, with 23 bases left between them. Germline V gene data show CDR1 as SGHVS and CDR2 as FQNEAQ. The CDR3 loop reads CASSAGWAGTFGEQFF. The CDR3 coding sequence is TGTGCCAGCAGCGCCGGTTGGGCGGGAACGTTTGGTGAGCAGTTCTTC.

This clone was found once. The V and J genes are TRBV7-9 and TRBJ2-7; 9 bases line up with TRBD2. The CDR3 sequence is 16 residues long. Unmatched junction bases numbered 12, after V lost 5 bases and J lost 4 bases. Germline values: CDR1 SEHNR, CDR2 FQNEAQ (reference sequence). The CDR3 reads CASSPKGLAGKYEQYF. The CDR3 bases are TGTGCCAGCAGCCCAAAGGGTCTAGCGGGAAAATACGAGCAGTACTTC.

The V and J genes are TRBV5-4 and TRBJ2-1; 11 positions match TRBD2. The CDR3 contains 16 residues. Germline CDR1 reads SGHNT; CDR2 reads YYREEE (reference sequence). Trimming removed 3 bases from V and 5 bases from J; junction bases left unmatched: 7. CDR3 sequence: CASSSGTSGGNNEQFF. The CDR3 DNA reads TGTGCCAGCAGCTCTGGGACTAGCGGAGGGAACAATGAGCAGTTCTTC. Combining the CDR3 with reference TRBV5-4 and TRBJ2-1 gives the whole variable domain ETGVTQSPTHLIKTRGQQVTLRCSSQSGHNTVSWYQQALGQGPQFIFQYYREEENGRGNFPPRFSGLQFPNYSSELNVNALELDDSALYLCASSSGTSGGNNEQFFGPGTRLTVL.

This clone was recorded only once. V usage is TRBV9 and J usage is TRBJ1-1; possibly TRBD1 for D (5 bases). The germline V gene encodes CDR1 SGDLS and CDR2 YYNGEE. This CDR3 region has 13 residues. Trimming took off 6 bases at V and 3 bases at J, with 12 bases between the two ends. CDR3 region: CASTGDLDTEAFF. For the CDR3, the DNA is TGTGCCAGCACGGGGGATCTGGACACTGAAGCTTTCTTT.

The rearrangement uses TRBV2 and TRBJ1-5; D is ambiguous. This CDR3 contains 13 residues. Trimming stripped 4 bases from V and 0 bases from J, with 4 bases between. The V gene's germline CDR1 is SNHLY and CDR2 FYNNEI. The CDR3 DNA follows: TGTGCCAGCAGTGGCTATAGCAATCAGCCCCAGCATTTT. It specifies CASSGYSNQPQHF. The complete variable domain, with remaining parts taken from reference TRBV2 and TRBJ1-5, reads EPEVTQTPSHQVTQMGQEVILRCVPISNHLYFYWYRQILGQKVEFLVSFYNNEISEKSEIFDDQFSVERPDGSNFTLKIRSTKLEDSAMYFCASSGYSNQPQHFGDGTRLSIL.

In this sample, this clone turned up a few times. The chain carries TRBV5-1 and TRBJ2-1; 8 bases fit TRBD1. J lost 0 bases, V lost 2 bases, and 7 bases had no gene match. The CDR3 runs 17 residues. The V gene's germline CDR1 is SGHRS and CDR2 YFSETQ. The CDR3 protein is CASSFLQGASSYNEQFF. DNA of the CDR3: TGCGCCAGCAGCTTTTTGCAGGGGGCCAGCTCCTACAATGAGCAGTTCTTC.

The chain couples TRBV7-8 to TRBJ2-5; perhaps TRBD2 as D (7 bases). Trimming stripped 1 base from V and 5 bases from J, with 17 bases between. CDR1 and CDR2 (germline): SGHVS, FQNEAQ. CDR3 length: 16 residues. CDR3 sequence (DNA): TGTGCCAGCAGCTTAGTTGGGGGGGCGCCTGGGGAGACCCAGTACTTC. Encoded protein: CASSLVGGAPGETQYF.

This sequence joins TRBV11-2 and TRBJ2-1; no firm D call. Trimming cost V 2 bases and J 5 bases, with 13 bases left between them. The germline CDR1 and CDR2 sequences are SGHAT and FQNNGV. This CDR3 comprises 15 residues. The CDR3: CASSLFVGVDNEQFF. CDR3 DNA sequence: TGTGCCAGCAGCTTATTCGTCGGCGTCGACAATGAGCAGTTCTTC.